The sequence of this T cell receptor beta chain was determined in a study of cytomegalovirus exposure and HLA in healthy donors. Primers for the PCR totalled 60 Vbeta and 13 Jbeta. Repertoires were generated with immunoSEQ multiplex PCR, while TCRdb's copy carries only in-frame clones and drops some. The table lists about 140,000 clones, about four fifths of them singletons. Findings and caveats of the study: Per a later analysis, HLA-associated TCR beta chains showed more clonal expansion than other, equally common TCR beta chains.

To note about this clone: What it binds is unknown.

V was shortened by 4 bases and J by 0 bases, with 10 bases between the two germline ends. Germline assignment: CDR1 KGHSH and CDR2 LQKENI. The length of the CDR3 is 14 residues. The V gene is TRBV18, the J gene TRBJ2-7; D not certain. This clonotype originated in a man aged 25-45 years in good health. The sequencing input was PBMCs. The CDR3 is CASSQDPGSYEQYF. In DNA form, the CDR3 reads TGTGCCAGCTCACAAGATCCAGGCTCCTACGAGCAGTACTTC.